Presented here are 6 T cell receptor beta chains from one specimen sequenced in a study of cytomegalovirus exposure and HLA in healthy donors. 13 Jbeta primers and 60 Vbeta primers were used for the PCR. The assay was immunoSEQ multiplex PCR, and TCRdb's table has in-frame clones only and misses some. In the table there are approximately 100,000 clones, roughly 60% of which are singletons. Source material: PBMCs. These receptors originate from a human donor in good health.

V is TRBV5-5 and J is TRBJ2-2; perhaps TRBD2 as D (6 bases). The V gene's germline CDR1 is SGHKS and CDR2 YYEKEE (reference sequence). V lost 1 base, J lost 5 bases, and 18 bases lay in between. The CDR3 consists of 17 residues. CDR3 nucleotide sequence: TGTGCCAGCAGCTTGTTGCACGGATTTGCGGGGACCGGGGAGCTGTTTTTT. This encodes CASSLLHGFAGTGELFF.

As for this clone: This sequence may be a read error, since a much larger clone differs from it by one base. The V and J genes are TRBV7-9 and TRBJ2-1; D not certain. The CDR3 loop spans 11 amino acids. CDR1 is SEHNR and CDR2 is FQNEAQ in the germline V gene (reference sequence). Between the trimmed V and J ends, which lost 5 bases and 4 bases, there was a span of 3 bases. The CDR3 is CASSPYNEQFF. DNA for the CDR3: TGTGCCAGCAGCCCATACAATGAGCAGTTCTTC. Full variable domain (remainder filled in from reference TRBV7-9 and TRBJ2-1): DTGVSQNPRHKITKRGQNVTFRCDPISEHNRLYWYRQTLGQGPEFLTYFQNEAQLEKSRLLSDRFSAERPKGSFSTLEIQRTEQGDSAMYLCASSPYNEQFFGPGTRLTVL.

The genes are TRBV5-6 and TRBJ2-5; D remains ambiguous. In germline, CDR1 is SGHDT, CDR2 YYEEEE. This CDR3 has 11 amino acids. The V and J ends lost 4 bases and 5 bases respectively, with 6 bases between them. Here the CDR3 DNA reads TGTGCCAGCAGCGTGAGGGAGACCCAGTACTTC. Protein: CASSVRETQYF.

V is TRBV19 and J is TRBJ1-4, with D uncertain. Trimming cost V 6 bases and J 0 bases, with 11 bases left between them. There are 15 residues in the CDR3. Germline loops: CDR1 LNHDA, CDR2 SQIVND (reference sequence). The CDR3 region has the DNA TGTGCCAGTAGGAATCCGGGATCAACTAATGAAAAACTGTTTTTT. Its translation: CASRNPGSTNEKLFF.

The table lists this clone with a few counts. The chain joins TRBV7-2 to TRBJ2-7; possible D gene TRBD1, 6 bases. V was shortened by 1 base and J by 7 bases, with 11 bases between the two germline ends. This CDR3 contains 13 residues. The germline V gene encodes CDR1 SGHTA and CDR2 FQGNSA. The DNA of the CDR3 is TGTGCCAGCAGCTTAGGACAGGCGAGAGAGCAGTACTTC. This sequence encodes CASSLGQAREQYF.

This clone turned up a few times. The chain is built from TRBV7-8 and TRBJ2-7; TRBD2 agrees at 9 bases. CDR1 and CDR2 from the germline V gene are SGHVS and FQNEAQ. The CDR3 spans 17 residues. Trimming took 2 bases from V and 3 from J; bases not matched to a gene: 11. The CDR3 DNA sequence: TGTGCCAGCAGCTTAAAGGCGGGGGGGGCCAGGGTCTACGAGCAGTACTTC. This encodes CASSLKAGGARVYEQYF.